This record looks at one T cell receptor (beta chain) sequence and its context. The antigen remains unidentified. Building the TCR beta libraries relied on iRepertoire HTBI primers, and CDR3 regions underwent Arm-PCR. TCRdb re-called the multiplex PCR reads through MiXCR, storing one row per CDR3 protein. The sample contains 300,000 to 500,000 distinct CDR3 sequences, around 21% of which appear only once. CDR3 size: 13 residues. CDR1 and CDR2 (germline): ENHRY, SYGVKD. Trimming pared 2 bases from V and 6 bases from J, leaving 11 bases between. The time point was: persistent/refractory GD, antithyroid drugs over 5 years with positive TRAb. Extracted RNA from PBMCs served as the source of the TCR library. Patients were from an endocrinology department in Xi'an, China. This sample is drawn from a study of regulatory T cells in long-lasting Graves disease. Study observations and caveats: Analysis covered peripheral blood alone, not thyroid tissue. Between persistent patients, about 2,500 public clonotypes were shared, exceeding the roughly 920 shared between new patients.

The gene calls are TRBV10-3 and TRBJ2-7; D possibly corresponds to TRBD1 (5 bases). Sequencing was performed on peripheral blood mononuclear cells (PBMCs), taken when the disease was refractory, from a patient treated with antithyroid drugs. This TCR was sampled from a female donor with Graves disease. CDR3 in amino acids: CAISEPDRGEQYF. CDR3 coding DNA: TGTGCCATCAGTGAGCCCGACAGAGGCGAGCAGTACTTC.